This T cell receptor beta chain was obtained from a study of CD8+CD57+ T cells in acquired aplastic anemia. Broader study findings: Shared by patients and controls, 25 to 35 CD8+ CDR3s were abundant in patients. Patients were compared with controls for CD8+ Simpson's diversity, and no significant difference emerged.

TCR beta VDJ and CDR3 profiling used genomic DNA as template. TCRdb processed the reads anew with MiXCR; each CDR3 protein has one entry. The sample has 300,000 or so distinct CDR3 sequences; approximately 58% are singletons. This CDR3 is built from 16 residues. The V gene end was trimmed by 2 bases and the J gene end by 6 bases; junction bases not matched to a gene: 8. From germline, CDR1 is SGHRS and CDR2 YFSETQ. Sequencing was done on patients that had shown CD8+CD57+ cell expansion by flow cytometry. Regarding this clonotype: Antigen unknown.

J is TRBJ2-7 and V is TRBV5-1; 13 bases fit TRBD2. The specimen was sorted CD4+, CD8+, or CD8+CD57+ T cells (not recorded which) from PBMCs. This clonotype was obtained from a human donor with aplastic anemia. The CDR3 DNA is TGCGCCAGCAGCTTACCGGGACTAGCGGGATCGGCCGAGCAGTACTTC. Translated: CASSLPGLAGSAEQYF.